The text below deals with one T cell receptor (beta chain). The antigen remains unidentified. Alongside a J-beta primer mix, a sample-barcoded 5' primer served in a second PCR lasting roughly 6 to 11 cycles. TCRdb itself ran the 5' RACE reads through MiXCR, one entry per CDR3 protein. The sample consists of some 800,000 distinct CDR3 sequences, around 25% of them appearing once. The data are from a study of blood T cells in healthy people across ages. Study outcomes and limitations: TCR beta diversity correlated strongly with naive T cell percentage.

The V gene end was trimmed by 5 bases and the J gene end by 7 bases; junction bases not matched to a gene: 11. Per the germline V gene, CDR1 is SEHNR and CDR2 is FQNEAQ (reference sequence). The CDR3 extends over 16 amino acids. These data were also reused for a study on T cells of mothers and their children. That paper notes: Three healthy Caucasian mothers gave samples, and so did their six children. At about 1.5 ug per 15 ul, all of the extracted RNA went into cDNA synthesis.

Sample: blood. The clonotype comes from a boy aged 5 to 17 in good health. V and J are TRBV7-9 and TRBJ2-1; 10 bases are shared with TRBD2. This chain's CDR3 is CASSPLTSGVGNEQFF. For the CDR3, the DNA is TGTGCCAGCAGCCCCCTTACTAGCGGGGTCGGGAATGAGCAGTTCTTC. The entire variable domain, with the rest obtained from reference TRBV7-9 and TRBJ2-1, is as follows: DTGVSQNPRHKITKRGQNVTFRCDPISEHNRLYWYRQTLGQGPEFLTYFQNEAQLEKSRLLSDRFSAERPKGSFSTLEIQRTEQGDSAMYLCASSPLTSGVGNEQFFGPGTRLTVL.